This T cell receptor (beta chain) is from a study of cytomegalovirus exposure and HLA in healthy donors. General study findings and limits: Cytomegalovirus association was listed for about 180 TCR beta chains.

Of note for this clone: The target antigen is unknown.

Between the trimmed V and J ends, which lost 1 base and 10 bases, there was a span of 8 bases. The CDR3 covers 12 residues. Germline assignment: CDR1 MNHNS and CDR2 SASEGT. Amplification used 60 Vbeta primers and 13 Jbeta primers. Generated by immunoSEQ multiplex PCR, the TCRdb table keeps only in-frame clones and is missing some. The table includes 160,000 or so clones, around four fifths detected once. The chain joins TRBV6-1 to TRBJ1-5; no clear D gene. The sample taken for sequencing was PBMCs. The sequence derives from a man younger than 30 in good health and CMV-seropositive. The CDR3 sequence is CASSEVRIPQHF. CDR3 nucleotide sequence: TGTGCCAGCAGTGAAGTGAGAATCCCCCAGCATTTT.